Presented here are 32 T cell receptor beta chains from one specimen sequenced in a study of blood T cell repertoires in COVID-19. Assay used: immunoSEQ multiplex PCR; TCRdb lists only in-frame clones, some missing. Of some 140,000 clones detected, roughly 78% appear once; the ten largest clones hold 3% to 4.5%. The sample was peripheral blood. The receptors originated from a man aged 55 to 70 with acute or convalescent COVID-19.

The chain employs TRBV30 and TRBJ2-3, with 7 bases lining up with TRBD2. Trimming removed 4 bases from V and 8 bases from J; junction bases left unmatched: 3. Germline values: CDR1 GTSNPN, CDR2 SVGIG (reference sequence). CDR3 size: 11 residues. CDR3 coding DNA: TGTGCCTGGACGCCGGGGGGTACGCAGTATTTT. This sequence encodes CAWTPGGTQYF.

This CDR3 reads CAWTTGTGNQPQHF. In DNA, the CDR3 is TGTGCCTGGACCACCGGGACAGGGAATCAGCCCCAGCATTTT. This chain links TRBV30 with TRBJ1-5, with 9 bases matching TRBD1. The germline V gene encodes CDR1 GTSNPN and CDR2 SVGIG (reference sequence). The CDR3 has 14 amino acids. V lost 4 bases and J lost 4; bases outside the gene matches: 5.

As concerns this clone: The DNA is left out, because the CDR3 cannot be placed on it with certainty; the CDR3 is given as TCRdb lists it. The chain combines TRBV29-1 with TRBJ1-5; the table assigns TRBD1, which was not confirmed against the DNA. The CDR3 is 11 amino acids in total, end residues counted. The germline V gene has CDR1 SQVTM and CDR2 ANQGSEA. The CDR3: CSVAAGTGEHF.

The CDR3 DNA follows: TGTGCCAGTAGTTCAACGCAGGGTGTTGAGCCCCAGCATTTT. Translated: CASSSTQGVEPQHF. This chain joins TRBV19 and TRBJ1-5; D is perhaps TRBD1 (5 bases). Between the trimmed V and J ends, which lost 5 bases and 8 bases, there was a span of 16 bases. Per the germline V gene, CDR1 is LNHDA and CDR2 is SQIVND (reference sequence). This CDR3 contains 14 residues.

This clone was seen once. The CDR3 loop reads CASSPTAGGGGETQYF. CDR3 DNA sequence: TGTGCCAGCAGCCCCACCGCGGGAGGGGGCGGCGAGACCCAGTACTTC. The chain combines TRBV5-5 with TRBJ2-5, with TRBD2 matching 9 bases. CDR1 SGHKS and CDR2 YYEKEE come from the germline V gene (reference sequence). V lost 4 bases, J lost 5 bases, and 12 bases stayed unmatched. The CDR3 loop spans 16 amino acids.

The gene calls are TRBV6-1 and TRBJ2-7; 7 positions agree with TRBD1. The CDR3 contains 14 residues. V dropped 2 bases and J dropped 2; count of bases not matched to a gene: 3. CDR1 and CDR2 (germline): MNHNS, SASEGT. Written as DNA, the CDR3 is TGTGCCAGCAGTGAACCGACAGGGCCCTACGAGCAGTACTTC. Translation: CASSEPTGPYEQYF.

The rearrangement joins TRBV5-5 to TRBJ1-1; D call uncertain. The V and J ends lost 4 bases and 5 bases respectively, with 18 bases between them. Per germline, CDR1 SGHKS and CDR2 YYEKEE (reference sequence). The CDR3 has 15 amino acids. The CDR3 DNA reads as TGTGCCAGCAGCCCTTCCGTCCGGGTTGAGACTGAAGCTTTCTTT. It yields the protein CASSPSVRVETEAFF.

This chain connects TRBV27 to TRBJ1-6, with 8 bases identical to TRBD1. Looked up from germline, CDR1 is MNHEY and CDR2 is SMNVEV (reference sequence). This CDR3 has 15 amino acids. The J segment lost 7 bases and the V segment lost 5 bases, leaving 7 bases of the junction unmatched. In nucleotides, the CDR3 is TGTGCCAGCAGTAAGACAGGGGACTACAATTCACCCCTCCACTTT. Amino acids: CASSKTGDYNSPLHF.

The chain couples TRBV6-5 to TRBJ1-2, with 7 bases lining up with TRBD1. The germline V gene encodes CDR1 MNHEY and CDR2 SVGAGI. This CDR3 spans 12 amino acids. V lost 6 bases to trimming and J lost 4 bases; unmatched junction nucleotides: 2. The CDR3 DNA sequence: TGTGCCAGCAGGACAGGGCCCTATGGCTACACCTTC. Its translation is CASRTGPYGYTF.

This clone was picked up one time. This chain uses TRBV27 with TRBJ2-7; possible D gene TRBD2, 7 bases. Germline assignment: CDR1 MNHEY and CDR2 SMNVEV (reference sequence). V was shortened by 8 bases and J by 1 base, with 21 bases between the two germline ends. The CDR3 has 16 amino acids. CDR3 sequence reads: CASVRRRGGGSYEQYF. The CDR3 bases are TGTGCCAGCGTCCGACGACGAGGGGGAGGGTCCTACGAGCAGTACTTC.

This chain links TRBV19 with TRBJ2-1; 8 bases are a match to TRBD1. CDR3 length: 15 residues. Germline V lookup: CDR1 LNHDA, CDR2 SQIVND (reference sequence). The V and J ends lost 5 bases and 4 bases, in that order; junction bases with no gene match: 7. As DNA, the CDR3 is TGTGCCAGTAGTGGACAGGGTTACGCTTACAATGAGCAGTTCTTC. It codes for CASSGQGYAYNEQFF.

In this sample, this clone turned up many times. The chain has TRBV28 and TRBJ2-5, with 9 bases aligning to TRBD1. Trimming removed 6 bases from V and 5 bases from J; junction bases left unmatched: 7. This CDR3 is built from 14 residues. Per germline, CDR1 MDHEN and CDR2 SYDVKM. The CDR3 is CASSGQGTRETQYF. CDR3 in DNA: TGTGCCAGCAGCGGACAGGGGACGAGGGAGACCCAGTACTTC. The whole variable domain, remainder taken from reference TRBV28 and TRBJ2-5, is DVKVTQSSRYLVKRTGEKVFLECVQDMDHENMFWYRQDPGLGLRLIYFSYDVKMKEKGDIPEGYSVSREKKERFSLILESASTNQTSMYLCASSGQGTRETQYFGPGTRLLVL.

The chain carries TRBV19 and TRBJ2-5; TRBD2 agrees at 12 bases. V was pared by 2 bases and J by 2 bases, with 9 bases of the junction left unmatched. The germline V gene encodes CDR1 LNHDA and CDR2 SQIVND (reference sequence). CDR3 length: 18 residues. The CDR3 bases are TGTGCCAGTAGTATAAGGGCCCGCGGACTAGCGGGGCAAGAGACCCAGTACTTC. Protein sequence: CASSIRARGLAGQETQYF.

This clone has a single count. This chain joins TRBV5-1 and TRBJ2-1, with a weak D call TRBD2 (5 bases). V lost 4 bases, J lost 1 base, and 9 bases lay in between. Per germline, CDR1 SGHRS and CDR2 YFSETQ. The CDR3 is 14 residues long. The CDR3 spells CASSLAESYNEQFF. CDR3 DNA: TGCGCCAGCAGCCTAGCTGAGTCCTACAATGAGCAGTTCTTC.

The CDR3 nucleotides are TGCGCCAGCAGCAGAATGACAGGGAGCACAGAGACCCAGTACTTC. Its translation: CASSRMTGSTETQYF. This chain connects TRBV5-1 to TRBJ2-5, with 7 bases aligning to TRBD1. J gave up 4 bases and V 4 bases, and 10 bases lay outside the gene matches. CDR1 and CDR2 from the germline V gene are SGHRS and YFSETQ. The CDR3 runs to 15 residues.

This chain connects TRBV6-2 or TRBV6-3 to TRBJ1-1, with unresolved D. The length of the CDR3 is 12 residues. V gave up 6 bases and J gave up 8 bases, with 13 bases separating them. CDR1 is MNHEY, CDR2 SVGEGT, per germline. The CDR3 region has the DNA TGTGCCAGCAGCCCTGCACTAGGAGAAGCTTTCTTT. Translated: CASSPALGEAFF.

This chain links TRBV13 with TRBJ2-7, with a tentative D call TRBD2 (5 bases). This CDR3 spans 14 amino acids. Germline lookup yields CDR1 PRHDT and CDR2 FYEKMQ (reference sequence). Trimming left V 5 bases short and J 4 bases short, with 15 bases between. DNA of the CDR3: TGTGCCAGCAGCCGACGGGGAGTGCGGTACGAGCAGTACTTC. Translation gives CASSRRGVRYEQYF.

This chain joins TRBV6-5 and TRBJ2-7; 9 nucleotides match TRBD1. The CDR3 is 12 amino acids. CDR1 and CDR2 from the germline V gene are MNHEY and SVGAGI. The J segment lost 3 bases and the V segment lost 10 bases, leaving 4 bases of the junction unmatched. The CDR3 protein is CATRQGDYEQYF. CDR3 nucleotides: TGTGCCACCCGACAGGGGGACTACGAGCAGTACTTC.

The chain links TRBV19 to TRBJ1-5; 9 bases match TRBD1. Germline trimming cut 7 bases from V and 2 bases from J; bases unmatched to any gene: 12. The germline gives CDR1 LNHDA, CDR2 SQIVND (reference sequence). The CDR3 has 17 amino acids. CDR3 in amino acids: CASTGPTGGVGNQPQHF. CDR3 coding DNA: TGTGCCAGTACGGGCCCCACAGGGGGCGTTGGCAATCAGCCCCAGCATTTT.

The chain combines TRBV7-8 with TRBJ2-7; D remains unclear. This CDR3 spans 14 amino acids. Per germline, CDR1 SGHVS and CDR2 FQNEAQ. V lost 1 base, J lost 5 bases, and 12 bases lay in between. The CDR3 loop is CASSLDLGRHEQYF. The DNA of the CDR3 is TGTGCCAGCAGCTTAGACCTGGGCCGACACGAGCAGTACTTC.

This clone was observed a few times. The CDR3 sequence: CASSLVVGDGYTF. CDR3 in DNA: TGTGCCAGCAGCTTAGTCGTAGGGGATGGCTACACCTTC. The chain couples TRBV7-2 to TRBJ1-2; TRBD1 is a possible D gene (5 bases). Trimming pared 1 base from V and 6 bases from J, leaving 9 bases between. Per germline, CDR1 SGHTA and CDR2 FQGNSA. This CDR3 has 13 amino acids.

The gene calls are TRBV28 and TRBJ1-1; D is ambiguous. The germline CDR1 and CDR2 sequences are MDHEN and SYDVKM. The CDR3 has 12 amino acids. Trimming stripped 2 bases from V and 11 bases from J, with 12 bases between. The CDR3 is CASSLSSQRAFF. DNA of the CDR3: TGTGCCAGCAGTTTAAGTTCCCAGCGGGCTTTCTTT.

This chain links TRBV5-1 with TRBJ2-1, with a tentative D call TRBD2 (5 bases). Germline assignment: CDR1 SGHRS and CDR2 YFSETQ. The V gene lost 0 bases and the J gene lost 7 bases, with 11 bases spanning the gap. The CDR3 covers 14 residues. This CDR3 reads CASSLAGLANEQFF. The CDR3 DNA is TGCGCCAGCAGCTTGGCCGGGCTAGCAAATGAGCAGTTCTTC.

The chain recombines TRBV24-1 with TRBJ2-1, with D unclear. This CDR3 region has 16 residues. CDR1 is KGHDR, CDR2 SFDVKD, per germline. V lost 4 bases to trimming and J lost 0 bases, with 12 bases between them. In DNA form, the CDR3 reads TGTGCCACCAGTGAGAGGCTGAGAAGCTCCTACAATGAGCAGTTCTTC. Protein: CATSERLRSSYNEQFF.

The gene calls are TRBV2 and TRBJ1-6; D unresolved. V lost 10 bases and J lost 0, with 7 bases in between. The germline V gene has CDR1 SNHLY and CDR2 FYNNEI. This CDR3 comprises 13 residues. DNA of the CDR3: TGTGCCATTCGGAGCTCCTATAATTCACCCCTCCACTTT. Its translation is CAIRSSYNSPLHF.

This clone has more than one count but fewer than ten. The gene calls are TRBV2 and TRBJ2-5; perhaps TRBD2 as D (6 bases). CDR1 SNHLY and CDR2 FYNNEI come from the germline V gene. This CDR3 is 17 amino acids long. The V gene lost 6 bases and the J gene lost 4 bases, with 24 bases spanning the gap. The CDR3 loop reads CASSRRGGATASETQYF. The CDR3 nucleotides read TGTGCCAGCAGCCGAAGAGGAGGGGCGACAGCGTCAGAGACCCAGTACTTC.

The V call is TRBV4-3, the J call TRBJ1-2, with a tentative D call TRBD1 (6 bases). Germline loops: CDR1 LGHNA, CDR2 YSLEER. CDR3 length equals 16 residues. Trimming removed 4 bases at V and 5 bases at J, with 20 bases between. This CDR3 is CASSPGWGGARYGYTF. In nucleotides, the CDR3 is TGCGCCAGCAGCCCCGGATGGGGGGGGGCGCGGTATGGCTACACCTTC.

The chain combines TRBV16 with TRBJ1-5; D is ambiguous. The CDR3 totals 15 residues. V gave up 0 bases and J gave up 3 bases, with 9 bases separating them. Germline loops: CDR1 KGHSY, CDR2 FQNENV. The DNA for the CDR3 is TGTGCCAGCAGCCAATCGGCGGAGGCCAATCAGCCCCAGCATTTT. Its translation is CASSQSAEANQPQHF.

To note about this clone: Other DNA sequences in the same sample also yield this CDR3. The rearrangement links TRBV4-1 to TRBJ2-7, with D possibly matching TRBD2 (6 bases). The CDR3 covers 14 residues. With 3 bases removed from V and 0 bases from J, the gap between germline ends came to 9 bases. The germline CDR1 and CDR2 sequences are MGHRA and YSYEKL. As DNA, the CDR3 is TGCGCCAGCAGCCACGGGGGAAGCTCCTACGAGCAGTACTTC. Translation: CASSHGGSSYEQYF.

The chain has TRBV5-4 and TRBJ2-1; TRBD1 aligns across 9 bases. Germline trimming cut 8 bases from V and 5 bases from J; bases unmatched to any gene: 5. This CDR3 is 13 amino acids long. Germline V gives CDR1 SGHNT, CDR2 YYREEE (reference sequence). The CDR3 loop is CASNRDRDNEQFF. The CDR3 DNA follows: TGTGCCAGTAACCGGGACAGGGACAATGAGCAGTTCTTC.

CDR3 protein: CASRGTGESSYEQYF. CDR3 DNA: TGTGCCAGCAGGGGCACAGGGGAAAGCTCCTACGAGCAGTACTTC. The chain is built from TRBV5-4 and TRBJ2-7, with 7 bases matching TRBD1. Trimming cost V 5 bases and J 0 bases; bases outside gene matches: 8. The CDR3 is made up of 15 amino acids. Germline V CDR1 and CDR2: SGHNT, YYREEE (reference sequence).

CDR3 sequence (DNA): TGTGCCAGCAGCAGTTATGAACGGAGGTACTTC. This sequence encodes CASSSYERRYF. This chain joins TRBV11-2 and TRBJ2-7; D gene uncertain. Germline loops: CDR1 SGHAT, CDR2 FQNNGV. The CDR3 has 11 residues. Trimming left V 5 bases short and J 12 bases short, with 14 bases between.